Listed here are 19 T cell receptor beta chains from one sample, sequenced in a study of T cells after posttransplantation cyclophosphamide. Busulfan-fludarabine conditioning, marrow transplant, and cyclophosphamide on days +3 and +4 were administered. The data were produced by immunoSEQ multiplex PCR, yet TCRdb's version contains in-frame clones alone and is incomplete. The table records about 16,000 clones, about 91% of them present only once. The sequences come from CD4+ T cells sorted from blood, collected after allogeneic stem cell transplant with posttransplant cyclophosphamide. These receptors were collected from a male patient between 60 and 69 years old who received an allogeneic stem cell transplant from a related donor and was CMV-positive. Part of the T cells may come from the graft donor.

This clone was recorded a few times. The genes are TRBV6-5 and TRBJ1-2, with D perhaps matching TRBD1 (6 bases). With 0 bases removed from V and 7 bases from J, the gap between germline ends came to 6 bases. Germline-derived CDR1 and CDR2 are MNHEY and SVGAGI. The CDR3 has 12 residues. The CDR3: CASSYSTGGYTF. For the CDR3, the DNA is TGTGCCAGCAGTTACTCGACAGGTGGCTACACCTTC.

V gene TRBV25-1 combines with J gene TRBJ1-1; D is ambiguous. V lost 0 bases to trimming and J lost 9 bases, with 11 bases between them. Germline CDR1 is MGHDK and CDR2 is SYGVNS. The CDR3 has 13 amino acids. The CDR3 sequence is CASSEYGVYKAFF. The CDR3 DNA reads as TGTGCCAGCAGTGAATACGGGGTTTATAAAGCTTTCTTT. The full variable domain, its missing parts supplied by reference TRBV25-1 and TRBJ1-1, is EADIYQTPRYLVIGTGKKITLECSQTMGHDKMYWYQQDPGMELHLIHYSYGVNSTEKGDLSSESTVSRIRTEHFPLTLESARPSHTSQYLCASSEYGVYKAFFGQGTRLTVV.

This clone was counted once. The genes are TRBV5-6 and TRBJ1-3; D remains unclear. In germline, CDR1 is SGHDT, CDR2 YYEEEE. Between the trimmed V and J ends, which lost 1 base and 6 bases, there was a span of 8 bases. This CDR3 has 13 amino acids. The CDR3 spells CASSLLAENTIYF. CDR3 bases: TGTGCCAGCAGCTTGTTGGCAGAAAACACCATATATTTT.

The rearrangement joins TRBV4-2 to TRBJ1-3; 12 positions match TRBD1. V trimming: 4 bases; J trimming: 6 bases; junction bases outside the gene matches: 4. In germline, CDR1 is LGHNA, CDR2 YNFKEQ. The CDR3 is made up of 15 amino acids. CDR3 residues: CASSRDRGPENTIYF. DNA for the CDR3: TGTGCCAGCAGCCGGGACAGGGGGCCCGAAAACACCATATATTTT.

The chain joins TRBV19 to TRBJ2-3; 7 bases fit TRBD1. This CDR3 is 15 amino acids long. In germline, CDR1 is LNHDA, CDR2 SQIVND (reference sequence). V dropped 4 bases and J dropped 7; count of bases not matched to a gene: 11. Written as DNA, the CDR3 is TGTGCCAGTAGTAACCTTAAGGGGGCAGAATATACGCAGTATTTT. Amino acid sequence: CASSNLKGAEYTQYF. Based on the CDR3 plus reference TRBV19 and TRBJ2-3, the full variable domain is DGGITQSPKYLFRKEGQNVTLSCEQNLNHDAMYWYRQDPGQGLRLIYYSQIVNDFQKGDIAEGYSVSREKKESFPLTVTSAQKNPTAFYLCASSNLKGAEYTQYFGPGTRLTVL.

V is TRBV4-1 and J is TRBJ1-1; the match to TRBD1 covers 8 bases. The CDR3 loop spans 15 amino acids. CDR1 and CDR2 from the germline V gene are MGHRA and YSYEKL. After removal of 4 bases from V and 1 base from J, the junction contained 5 bases not matched to a gene. The CDR3, as DNA: TGCGCCAGCAGCCGAACCGGGACAGGGAACACTGAAGCTTTCTTT. Encoded protein: CASSRTGTGNTEAFF.

This clone was picked up one time. The chain carries TRBV7-6 and TRBJ1-1, with D perhaps TRBD1 (6 bases). Germline loops: CDR1 SGHVS, CDR2 FNYEAQ. Trimming stripped 2 bases from V and 1 base from J, with 8 bases between. This CDR3 is built from 14 residues. The CDR3 reads CASSLTGPNTEAFF. Here the CDR3 DNA reads TGTGCCAGCAGCTTAACAGGGCCGAACACTGAAGCTTTCTTT.

The chain combines TRBV7-8 with TRBJ2-2; possibly TRBD1 for D (6 bases). The CDR3 runs to 16 residues. The V end lost 2 bases, the J end lost 1 base, and 11 bases lay between the germline ends. Germline loops: CDR1 SGHVS, CDR2 FQNEAQ. The CDR3 DNA is TGTGCCAGCAGCTTACGATTGGGACAGAACACCGGGGAGCTGTTTTTT. It yields the protein CASSLRLGQNTGELFF. The entire variable domain, with the rest obtained from reference TRBV7-8 and TRBJ2-2, is as follows: GAGVSQSPRYKVAKRGQDVALRCDPISGHVSLFWYQQALGQGPEFLTYFQNEAQLDKSGLPSDRFFAERPEGSVSTLKIQRTQQEDSAVYLCASSLRLGQNTGELFFGEGSRLTVL.

The genes are TRBV19 and TRBJ1-1; the D gene is possibly TRBD1 (5 bases). The germline CDR1 and CDR2 sequences are LNHDA and SQIVND (reference sequence). The CDR3 is 15 amino acids. V shed 10 bases and J shed 0 bases, with 18 bases lying between them. This CDR3 is CATSRAGSMNTEAFF. The CDR3 DNA reads as TGTGCCACCTCCAGGGCAGGGTCAATGAACACTGAAGCTTTCTTT.

This chain's CDR3 is CASSFQGPRGSPLHF. CDR3 bases: TGTGCCAGCAGCTTTCAGGGCCCGCGGGGTTCACCCCTCCACTTT. This sequence joins TRBV12-1 and TRBJ1-6. TRBV12-1 is tagged as a pseudogene. CDR3 length equals 15 residues.

This clone has just a few counts. V and J are TRBV27 and TRBJ1-1; D is perhaps TRBD1 (6 bases). Germline-derived CDR1 and CDR2 are MNHEY and SMNVEV (reference sequence). V was shortened by 9 bases and J by 0 bases, with 14 bases between the two germline ends. This CDR3 contains 14 residues. DNA of the CDR3: TGTGCCAGTCGACAGGCGACCATGAACACTGAAGCTTTCTTT. It is translated as CASRQATMNTEAFF.

The gene calls are TRBV4-3 and TRBJ1-3; D perhaps matches TRBD1 (6 bases). The length of the CDR3 is 16 residues. V was trimmed by 4 bases and J by 0 bases, leaving 13 bases between them. The germline gives CDR1 LGHNA, CDR2 YSLEER. DNA of the CDR3: TGCGCCAGCAGCCCCTTGGACAGCGACTCTGGAAACACCATATATTTT. Amino acids: CASSPLDSDSGNTIYF.

This rearrangement joins TRBV5-1 to TRBJ1-2; D unresolved. This CDR3 contains 13 residues. Trimming cost V 4 bases and J 2 bases, with 9 bases left between them. Germline V gene sequence: CDR1 SGHRS, CDR2 YFSETQ. CDR3 sequence reads: CASSVFQNYGYTF. CDR3 DNA sequence: TGCGCCAGCAGCGTCTTCCAGAACTATGGCTACACCTTC. Combining the CDR3 with reference TRBV5-1 and TRBJ1-2 gives the whole variable domain KAGVTQTPRYLIKTRGQQVTLSCSPISGHRSVSWYQQTPGQGLQFLFEYFSETQRNKGNFPGRFSGRQFSNSRSEMNVSTLELGDSALYLCASSVFQNYGYTFGSGTRLTVV.

The chain couples TRBV7-2 to TRBJ1-1; a possible D gene is TRBD1 (6 bases). The germline V gene encodes CDR1 SGHTA and CDR2 FQGNSA. The CDR3 spans 14 residues. The V end lost 3 bases, the J end lost 4 bases, and 12 bases lay between the germline ends. The CDR3 region has the DNA TGTGCCAGCAGCTTGGGGGCGTACAGCACTGAAGCTTTCTTT. This encodes CASSLGAYSTEAFF.

This chain connects TRBV10-3 to TRBJ1-2; D gene uncertain. The germline V and J ends were trimmed by 0 bases and 1 base, with 9 bases remaining between them. Germline V gene sequence: CDR1 ENHRY, CDR2 SYGVKD. The CDR3 extends over 15 amino acids. CDR3 residues: CAISESVRFNYGYTF. The CDR3 region has the DNA TGTGCCATCAGTGAGTCGGTTCGGTTTAACTATGGCTACACCTTC.

The V call is TRBV2, the J call TRBJ2-6; TRBD2 matches at 8 bases. J gave up 0 bases and V 7 bases, and 8 bases lay outside the gene matches. This CDR3 is built from 17 residues. Germline V gene lookup returns CDR1 SNHLY and CDR2 FYNNEI. The CDR3 DNA sequence: TGTGCCAGCAAGGCACGGGAGGGAAACTCTGGGGCCAACGTCCTGACTTTC. Translating gives CASKAREGNSGANVLTF.

The V and J genes are TRBV11-2 and TRBJ2-1, with D tentatively TRBD1 (7 bases). V was shortened by 5 bases and J by 3 bases, with 14 bases between the two germline ends. The CDR3 spans 15 residues. CDR1 and CDR2 from the germline V gene are SGHAT and FQNNGV. The CDR3 here is CASSPQGGFYNEQFF. In DNA, the CDR3 is TGTGCCAGCAGCCCGCAGGGGGGTTTCTACAATGAGCAGTTCTTC. Full variable domain (outside the CDR3, taken from reference TRBV11-2 and TRBJ2-1): EAGVAQSPRYKIIEKRQSVAFWCNPISGHATLYWYQQILGQGPKLLIQFQNNGVVDDSQLPKDRFSAERLKGVDSTLKIQPAKLEDSAVYLCASSPQGGFYNEQFFGPGTRLTVL.

The rearrangement joins TRBV2 to TRBJ2-3, with a tentative D call TRBD1 (5 bases). Germline V gives CDR1 SNHLY, CDR2 FYNNEI. Trimming shortened V by 6 bases and J by 7 bases, and 11 bases separated the two germline ends. The CDR3 length is 12 residues. CDR3 nucleotides: TGTGCCAGCAGACAGGATGGAAATACGCAGTATTTT. Amino acid sequence: CASRQDGNTQYF.

The gene calls are TRBV5-4 and TRBJ1-2; TRBD1 is a possible D gene (6 bases). The germline V and J ends were trimmed by 0 bases and 8 bases, with 14 bases remaining between them. The germline gives CDR1 SGHNT, CDR2 YYREEE (reference sequence). This CDR3 spans 14 amino acids. This CDR3 is CASSLATGLLGYTF. The CDR3 region has the DNA TGTGCCAGCAGCTTGGCCACAGGGCTGCTCGGCTACACCTTC. Together with reference TRBV5-4 and TRBJ1-2, the CDR3 gives the full variable domain: ETGVTQSPTHLIKTRGQQVTLRCSSQSGHNTVSWYQQALGQGPQFIFQYYREEENGRGNFPPRFSGLQFPNYSSELNVNALELDDSALYLCASSLATGLLGYTFGSGTRLTVV.